Listed here are 6 T cell receptor beta chains from one sample, sequenced in a study of blood T cell repertoires in COVID-19. Repertoires were generated with immunoSEQ multiplex PCR, while TCRdb's copy carries only in-frame clones and drops some. Of approximately 160,000 clones detected, roughly 80% appear once; the ten largest clones hold roughly 18%. What was sequenced was peripheral blood. These receptors were collected from a woman of 80 years or more with acute or convalescent COVID-19.

This chain connects TRBV15 to TRBJ1-2, with 8 bases lining up with TRBD1. The V gene end was trimmed by 0 bases and the J gene end by 6 bases; junction bases not matched to a gene: 6. Germline CDR1 and CDR2: LNHNV and YYDKDF (reference sequence). There are 15 residues in the CDR3. The DNA of the CDR3 is TGTGCCACCAGCAGAGATAAGGCAGGGGGCGATGGCTACACCTTC. It encodes CATSRDKAGGDGYTF.

The gene calls are TRBV11-2 and TRBJ2-1, with 8 nucleotides matching TRBD1. The CDR3 is 16 amino acids. The germline CDR1 and CDR2 sequences are SGHAT and FQNNGV. V lost 4 bases to trimming and J lost 0 bases; unmatched junction nucleotides: 5. The CDR3 DNA sequence: TGTGCCAGCAGCTCTTACAGGGGGAGCTCCTACAATGAGCAGTTCTTC. Amino acid sequence: CASSSYRGSSYNEQFF.

The chain combines TRBV4-2 with TRBJ2-7; possibly TRBD2 for D (6 bases). V was pared by 0 bases and J by 3 bases, with 12 bases between. Germline CDR1 reads LGHNA; CDR2 reads YNFKEQ. The CDR3 totals 15 residues. The CDR3 is CASSQERPAGYEQYF. CDR3 nucleotide sequence: TGTGCCAGCAGCCAAGAACGCCCAGCGGGCTACGAGCAGTACTTC.

The rearrangement joins TRBV6-5 to TRBJ1-1; 11 bases fit TRBD1. This CDR3 contains 15 residues. From germline, CDR1 is MNHEY and CDR2 SVGAGI. Trimming took 6 bases from V and 3 from J; bases not matched to a gene: 6. The CDR3 loop is CASRDRGRYYTEAFF. CDR3 nucleotides: TGTGCCAGCAGGGACAGGGGGCGATATTACACTGAAGCTTTCTTT.

This clone has just one count. The chain combines TRBV29-1 with TRBJ1-5; D call uncertain. The germline CDR1 and CDR2 sequences are SQVTM and ANQGSEA. V lost 5 bases to trimming and J lost 11 bases, with 19 bases between them. The CDR3 totals 13 residues. CDR3 coding DNA: TGCAGCGTTTTCTCCATCGGTTCAGAGGCCCAGCATTTT. This translates into CSVFSIGSEAQHF.

This rearrangement joins TRBV19 to TRBJ2-5; a weak D match, TRBD1 (5 bases). In germline, CDR1 is LNHDA, CDR2 SQIVND (reference sequence). The V gene lost 5 bases and the J gene lost 5 bases, with 18 bases spanning the gap. CDR3 length: 15 amino acids. The CDR3 bases are TGTGCCAGTAGTCTCACCGCAGGGTACTTGGAGACCCAGTACTTC. It translates to CASSLTAGYLETQYF. The full variable domain, completed using reference TRBV19 and TRBJ2-5, is DGGITQSPKYLFRKEGQNVTLSCEQNLNHDAMYWYRQDPGQGLRLIYYSQIVNDFQKGDIAEGYSVSREKKESFPLTVTSAQKNPTAFYLCASSLTAGYLETQYFGPGTRLLVL.